This T cell receptor (beta chain) was identified during a study of blood T cell repertoires in COVID-19. Turning to the study itself: Sites in the United States, Italy and Spain provided acute and convalescent COVID-19 samples.

Seattle participants joined during active infection and were tracked over time. Germline loops: CDR1 MDHEN, CDR2 SYDVKM. CDR3 length: 15 residues. The ends were cut back, 2 bases at V and 2 bases at J, with 13 bases in the middle. Authors' data handling: The assay estimated nucleated cells by amplifying reference gene primers. Libraries were prepared by immunoSEQ multiplex PCR; TCRdb keeps only in-frame clonotypes and omits some of them. V and J calls and clone size come straight from that table; D and trimming were deduced from the DNA. The table includes about 70,000 clones, around 83% detected once.

This TCR derives from a man younger than 45 with COVID-19, enrolled during active disease. The rearrangement uses TRBV28 and TRBJ2-7, with a possible D match to TRBD1 (6 bases). Sequencing was done on a sample of peripheral blood. As DNA, the CDR3 is TGTGCCAGCAGTTTAAGCAGGGGCACACCCTACGAGCAGTACTTC. Translating it yields CASSLSRGTPYEQYF.